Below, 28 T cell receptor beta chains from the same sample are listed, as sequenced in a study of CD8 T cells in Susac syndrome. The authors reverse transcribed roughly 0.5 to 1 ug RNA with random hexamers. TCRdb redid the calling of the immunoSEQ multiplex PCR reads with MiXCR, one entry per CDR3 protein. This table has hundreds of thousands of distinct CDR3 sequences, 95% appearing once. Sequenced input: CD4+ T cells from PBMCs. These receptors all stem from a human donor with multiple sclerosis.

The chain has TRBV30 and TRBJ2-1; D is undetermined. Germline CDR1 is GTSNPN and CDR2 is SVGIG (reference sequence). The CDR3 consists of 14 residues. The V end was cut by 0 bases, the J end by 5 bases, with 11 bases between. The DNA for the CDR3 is TGTGCCTGGAGTGTACTCGTGACGGACAATGAGCAGTTCTTC. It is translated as CAWSVLVTDNEQFF.

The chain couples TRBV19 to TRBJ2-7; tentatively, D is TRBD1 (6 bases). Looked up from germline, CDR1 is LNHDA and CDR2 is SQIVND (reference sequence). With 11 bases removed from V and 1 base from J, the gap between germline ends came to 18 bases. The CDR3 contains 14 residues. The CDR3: CARETGLWSYEQYV. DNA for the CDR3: TGTGCCCGAGAGACAGGTTTATGGTCCTACGAGCAGTACGTC.

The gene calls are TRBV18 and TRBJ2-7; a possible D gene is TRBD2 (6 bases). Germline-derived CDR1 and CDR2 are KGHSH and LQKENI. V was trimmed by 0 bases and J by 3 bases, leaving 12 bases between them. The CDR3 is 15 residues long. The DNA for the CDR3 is TGTGCCAGCTCACCACCATCTAGCGTGTTCTACGAGCAGTACTTC. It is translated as CASSPPSSVFYEQYF.

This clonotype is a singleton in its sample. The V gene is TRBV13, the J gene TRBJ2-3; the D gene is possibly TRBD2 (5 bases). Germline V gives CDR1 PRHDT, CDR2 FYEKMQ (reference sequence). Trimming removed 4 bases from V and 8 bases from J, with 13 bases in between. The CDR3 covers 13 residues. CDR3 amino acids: CASSYPRGGTQYF. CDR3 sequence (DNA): TGTGCCAGCAGCTACCCTCGGGGTGGTACGCAGTATTTT.

CDR3 protein: CSLDGGLLDTQYF. Written as DNA, the CDR3 is TGCAGCCTCGACGGGGGGTTGTTAGATACGCAGTATTTT. J is TRBJ2-3 and V is TRBV29-1; 7 bases fit TRBD2. Germline V gene lookup returns CDR1 SQVTM and CDR2 ANQGSEA. The CDR3 extends over 13 amino acids. V shed 8 bases and J 5 bases; nucleotides not matched to a gene: 10.

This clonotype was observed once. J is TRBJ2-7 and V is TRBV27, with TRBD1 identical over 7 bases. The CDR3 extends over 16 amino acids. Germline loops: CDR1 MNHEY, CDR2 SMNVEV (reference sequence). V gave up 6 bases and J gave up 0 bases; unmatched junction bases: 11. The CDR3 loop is CASSSQQGSSSYEQYF. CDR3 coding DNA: TGTGCCAGCAGCTCTCAACAGGGGTCGAGCTCCTACGAGCAGTACTTC.

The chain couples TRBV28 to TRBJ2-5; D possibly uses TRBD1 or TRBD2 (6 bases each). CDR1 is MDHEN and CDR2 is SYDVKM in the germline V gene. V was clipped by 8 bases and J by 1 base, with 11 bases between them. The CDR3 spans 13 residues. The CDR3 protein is CASLGGVQETQYF. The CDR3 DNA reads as TGTGCCAGCCTGGGGGGCGTCCAAGAGACCCAGTACTTC.

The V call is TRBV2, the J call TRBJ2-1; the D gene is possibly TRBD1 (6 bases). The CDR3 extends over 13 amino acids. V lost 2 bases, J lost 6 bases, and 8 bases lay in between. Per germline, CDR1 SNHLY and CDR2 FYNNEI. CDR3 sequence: CASSERDINEQFF. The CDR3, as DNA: TGTGCCAGCAGTGAAAGGGACATCAATGAGCAGTTCTTC.

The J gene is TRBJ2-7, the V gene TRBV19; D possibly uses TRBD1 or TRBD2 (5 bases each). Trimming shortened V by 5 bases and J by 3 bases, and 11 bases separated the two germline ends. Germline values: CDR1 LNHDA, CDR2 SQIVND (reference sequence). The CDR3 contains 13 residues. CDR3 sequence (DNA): TGTGCCAGTAGTGGGGACGCCCACTACGAGCAGTACGTC. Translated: CASSGDAHYEQYV.

The CDR3 region has the DNA TGTGCCAGCAGCCATCAAGGGCGCGGGGATACGCAGTATTTT. This sequence encodes CASSHQGRGDTQYF. The V gene is TRBV3-1, the J gene TRBJ2-3; D might be TRBD2 (5 bases). CDR1 LGHDT and CDR2 YNNKEL come from the germline V gene (reference sequence). With 3 bases removed from V and 6 bases from J, the gap between germline ends came to 13 bases. The CDR3 loop spans 14 amino acids.

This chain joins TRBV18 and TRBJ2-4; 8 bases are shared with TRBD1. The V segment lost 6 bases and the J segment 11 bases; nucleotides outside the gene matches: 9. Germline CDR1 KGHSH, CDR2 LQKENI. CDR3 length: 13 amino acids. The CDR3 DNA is TGTGCCAGCTCTCAGGGGGCAGAGGATTTTCAGTACTTC. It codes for CASSQGAEDFQYF.

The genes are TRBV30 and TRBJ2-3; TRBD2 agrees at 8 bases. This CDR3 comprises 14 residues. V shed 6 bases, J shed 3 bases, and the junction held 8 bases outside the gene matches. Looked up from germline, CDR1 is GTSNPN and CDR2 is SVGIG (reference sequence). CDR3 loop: CACAPRGATDTQYF. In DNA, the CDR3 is TGTGCCTGCGCCCCGCGGGGGGCGACAGATACGCAGTATTTT.

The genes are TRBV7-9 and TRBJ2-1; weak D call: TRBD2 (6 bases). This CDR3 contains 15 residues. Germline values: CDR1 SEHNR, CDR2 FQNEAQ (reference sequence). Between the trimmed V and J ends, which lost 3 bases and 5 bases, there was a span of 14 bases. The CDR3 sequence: CASSFSGTFDNEQFF. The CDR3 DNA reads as TGTGCCAGCAGCTTCTCCGGGACTTTTGACAATGAGCAGTTCTTC.

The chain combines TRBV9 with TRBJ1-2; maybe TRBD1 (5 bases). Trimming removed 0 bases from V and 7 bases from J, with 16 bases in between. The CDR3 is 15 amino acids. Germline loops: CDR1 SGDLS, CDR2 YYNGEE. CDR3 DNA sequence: TGTGCCAGCAGCGTAGTAGGAGGGGATATCGGTGGCTACACCTTC. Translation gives CASSVVGGDIGGYTF. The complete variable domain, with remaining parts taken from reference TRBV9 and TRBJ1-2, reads DSGVTQTPKHLITATGQRVTLRCSPRSGDLSVYWYQQSLDQGLQFLIQYYNGEERAKGNILERFSAQQFPDLHSELNLSSLELGDSALYFCASSVVGGDIGGYTFGSGTRLTVV.

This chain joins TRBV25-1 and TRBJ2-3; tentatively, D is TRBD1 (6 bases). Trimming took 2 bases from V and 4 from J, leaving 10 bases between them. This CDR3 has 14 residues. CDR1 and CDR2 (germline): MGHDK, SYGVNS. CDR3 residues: CASSERAGADTQYF. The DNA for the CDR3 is TGTGCCAGCAGTGAACGGGCAGGGGCAGATACGCAGTATTTT.

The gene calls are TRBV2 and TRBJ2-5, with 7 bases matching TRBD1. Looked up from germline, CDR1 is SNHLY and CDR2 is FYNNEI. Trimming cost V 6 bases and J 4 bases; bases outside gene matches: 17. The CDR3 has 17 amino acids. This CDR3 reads CASRKRGPGVVGETQYF. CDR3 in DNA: TGTGCCAGCAGGAAGAGGGGGCCGGGCGTTGTCGGAGAGACCCAGTACTTC.

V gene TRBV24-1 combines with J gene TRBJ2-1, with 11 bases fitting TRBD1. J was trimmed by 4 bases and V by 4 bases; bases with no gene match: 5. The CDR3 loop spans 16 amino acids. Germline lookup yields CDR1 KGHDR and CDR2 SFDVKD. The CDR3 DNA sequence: TGTGCCACCAGTGACCTGGACAGGGGGCGATACAATGAGCAGTTCTTC. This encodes CATSDLDRGRYNEQFF.

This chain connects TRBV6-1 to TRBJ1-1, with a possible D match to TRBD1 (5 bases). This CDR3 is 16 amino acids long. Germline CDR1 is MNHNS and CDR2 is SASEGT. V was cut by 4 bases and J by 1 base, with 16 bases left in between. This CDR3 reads CASSVGDRGGNTEAFF. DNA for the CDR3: TGTGCCAGCAGTGTAGGGGATCGTGGAGGGAACACTGAAGCTTTCTTT.

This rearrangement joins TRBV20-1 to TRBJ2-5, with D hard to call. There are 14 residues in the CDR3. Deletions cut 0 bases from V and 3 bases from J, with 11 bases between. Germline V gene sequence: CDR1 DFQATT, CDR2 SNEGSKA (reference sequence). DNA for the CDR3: TGCAGTGCTAGAGATCCGAGGAATGAAGAGACCCAGTACTTC. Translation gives CSARDPRNEETQYF.

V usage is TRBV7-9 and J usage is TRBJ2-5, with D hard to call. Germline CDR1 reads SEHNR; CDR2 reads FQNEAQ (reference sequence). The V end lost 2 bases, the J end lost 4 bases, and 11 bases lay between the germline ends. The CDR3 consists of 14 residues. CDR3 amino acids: CASSLSDWLETQYF. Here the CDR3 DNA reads TGTGCCAGCAGCTTATCTGACTGGTTAGAGACCCAGTACTTC.

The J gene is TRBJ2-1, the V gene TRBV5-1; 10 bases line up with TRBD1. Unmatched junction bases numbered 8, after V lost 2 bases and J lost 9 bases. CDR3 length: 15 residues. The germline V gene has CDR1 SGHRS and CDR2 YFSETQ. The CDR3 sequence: CASSLPGQGYGEQFF. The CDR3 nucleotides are TGCGCCAGCAGCTTACCGGGACAGGGGTACGGTGAGCAGTTCTTC.

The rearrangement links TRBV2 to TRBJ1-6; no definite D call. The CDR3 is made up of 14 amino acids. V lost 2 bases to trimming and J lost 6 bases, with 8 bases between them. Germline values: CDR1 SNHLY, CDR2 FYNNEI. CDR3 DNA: TGTGCCAGCAGTGAAATTACTCTTAATTCACCCCTCCACTTT. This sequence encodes CASSEITLNSPLHF.

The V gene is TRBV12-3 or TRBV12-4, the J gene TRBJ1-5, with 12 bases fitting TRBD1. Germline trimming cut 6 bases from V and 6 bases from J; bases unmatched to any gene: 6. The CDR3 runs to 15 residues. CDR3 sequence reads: CASRWGQGAGQPQHF. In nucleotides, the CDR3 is TGTGCCAGCAGGTGGGGACAGGGGGCTGGTCAGCCCCAGCATTTT.

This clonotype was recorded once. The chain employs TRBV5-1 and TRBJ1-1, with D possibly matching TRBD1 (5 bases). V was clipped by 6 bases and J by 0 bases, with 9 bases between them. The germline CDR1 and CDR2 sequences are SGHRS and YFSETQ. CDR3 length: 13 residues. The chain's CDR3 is CASTRGMNTEAFF. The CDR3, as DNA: TGCGCCAGCACCCGGGGGATGAACACTGAAGCTTTCTTT.

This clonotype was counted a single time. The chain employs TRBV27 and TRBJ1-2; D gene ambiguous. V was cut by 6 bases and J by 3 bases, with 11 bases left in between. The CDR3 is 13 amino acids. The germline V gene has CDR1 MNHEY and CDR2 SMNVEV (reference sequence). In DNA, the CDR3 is TGTGCCAGCAGCCCCAGGTCACACTATGGCTACACCTTC. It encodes CASSPRSHYGYTF.

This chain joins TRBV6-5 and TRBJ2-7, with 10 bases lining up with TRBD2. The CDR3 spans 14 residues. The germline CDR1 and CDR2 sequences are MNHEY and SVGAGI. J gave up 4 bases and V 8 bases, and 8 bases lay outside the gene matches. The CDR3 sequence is CASGRTSGEYEQYV. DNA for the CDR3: TGTGCCAGCGGTCGAACTAGCGGGGAATACGAGCAGTACGTC.

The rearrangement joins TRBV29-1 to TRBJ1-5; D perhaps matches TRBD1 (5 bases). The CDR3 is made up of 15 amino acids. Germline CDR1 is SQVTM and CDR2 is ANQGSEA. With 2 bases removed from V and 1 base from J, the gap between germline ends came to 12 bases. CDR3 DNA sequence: TGCAGCGTTGAATTCGGACATGGGAGCAATCAGCCCCAGCATTTT. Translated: CSVEFGHGSNQPQHF.

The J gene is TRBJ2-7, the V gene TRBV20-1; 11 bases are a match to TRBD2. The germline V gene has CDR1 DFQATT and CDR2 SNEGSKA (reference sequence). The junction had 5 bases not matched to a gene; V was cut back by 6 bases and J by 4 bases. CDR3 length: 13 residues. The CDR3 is CSAASGGSYEQYF. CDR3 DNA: TGCAGTGCCGCTAGCGGGGGGTCTTACGAGCAGTACTTC.